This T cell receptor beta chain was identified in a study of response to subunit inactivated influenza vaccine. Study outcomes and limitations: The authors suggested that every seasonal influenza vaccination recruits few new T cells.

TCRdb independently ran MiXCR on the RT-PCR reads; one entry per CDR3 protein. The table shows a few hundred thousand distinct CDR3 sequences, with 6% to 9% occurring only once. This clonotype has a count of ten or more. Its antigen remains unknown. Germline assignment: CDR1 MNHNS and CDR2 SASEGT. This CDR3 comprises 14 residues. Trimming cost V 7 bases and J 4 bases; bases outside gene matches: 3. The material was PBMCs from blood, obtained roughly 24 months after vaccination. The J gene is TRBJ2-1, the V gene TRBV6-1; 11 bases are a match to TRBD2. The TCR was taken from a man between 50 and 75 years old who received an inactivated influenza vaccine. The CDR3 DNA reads TGTGCCAGCAACCCTAGCGGGAGGTACAATGAGCAGTTCTTC. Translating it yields CASNPSGRYNEQFF.